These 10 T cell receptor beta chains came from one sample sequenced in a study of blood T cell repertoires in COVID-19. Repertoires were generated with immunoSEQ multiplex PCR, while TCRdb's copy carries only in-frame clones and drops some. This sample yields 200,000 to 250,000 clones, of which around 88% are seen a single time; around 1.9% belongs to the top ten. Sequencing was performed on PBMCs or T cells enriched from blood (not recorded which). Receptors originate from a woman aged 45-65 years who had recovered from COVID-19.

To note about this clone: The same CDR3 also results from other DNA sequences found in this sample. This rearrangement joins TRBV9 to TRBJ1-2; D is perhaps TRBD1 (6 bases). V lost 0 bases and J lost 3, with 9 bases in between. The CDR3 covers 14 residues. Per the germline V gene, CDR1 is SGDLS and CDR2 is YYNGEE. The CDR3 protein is CASSVDQGHYGYTF. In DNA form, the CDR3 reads TGTGCCAGCAGCGTAGACCAGGGGCACTATGGCTACACCTTC.

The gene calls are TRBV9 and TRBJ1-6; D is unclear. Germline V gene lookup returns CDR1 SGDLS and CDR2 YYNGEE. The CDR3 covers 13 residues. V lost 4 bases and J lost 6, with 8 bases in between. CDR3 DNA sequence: TGTGCCAGCAGCCCCTATCCTAATTCACCCCTCCACTTT. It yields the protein CASSPYPNSPLHF.

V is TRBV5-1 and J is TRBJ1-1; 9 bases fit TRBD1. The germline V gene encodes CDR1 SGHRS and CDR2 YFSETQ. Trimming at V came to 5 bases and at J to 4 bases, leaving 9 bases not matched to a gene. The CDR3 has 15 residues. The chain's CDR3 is CASRSPGQGVTEAFF. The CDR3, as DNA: TGCGCCAGCAGATCTCCGGGACAGGGAGTCACTGAAGCTTTCTTT.

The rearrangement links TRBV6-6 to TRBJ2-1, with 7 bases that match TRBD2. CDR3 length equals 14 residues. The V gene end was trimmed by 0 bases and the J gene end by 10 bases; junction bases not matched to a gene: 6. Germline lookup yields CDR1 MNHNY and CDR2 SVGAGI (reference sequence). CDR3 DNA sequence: TGTGCCAGCAGTTACTCGGGAGGGTCTCAAGAGCAGTTCTTC. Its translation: CASSYSGGSQEQFF.

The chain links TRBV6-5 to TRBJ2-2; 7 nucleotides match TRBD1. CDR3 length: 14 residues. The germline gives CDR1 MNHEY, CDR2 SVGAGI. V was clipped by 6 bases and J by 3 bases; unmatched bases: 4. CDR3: CASSWDSYTGELFF. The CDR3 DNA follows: TGTGCCAGCAGCTGGGACAGCTACACCGGGGAGCTGTTTTTT.

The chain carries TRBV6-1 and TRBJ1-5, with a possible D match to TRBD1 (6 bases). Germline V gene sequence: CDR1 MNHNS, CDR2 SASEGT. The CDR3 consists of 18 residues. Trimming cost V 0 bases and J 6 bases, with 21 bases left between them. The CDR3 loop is CASSEATLTGTWGQPQHF. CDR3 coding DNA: TGTGCCAGCAGTGAAGCCACCCTGACAGGAACATGGGGTCAGCCCCAGCATTTT.

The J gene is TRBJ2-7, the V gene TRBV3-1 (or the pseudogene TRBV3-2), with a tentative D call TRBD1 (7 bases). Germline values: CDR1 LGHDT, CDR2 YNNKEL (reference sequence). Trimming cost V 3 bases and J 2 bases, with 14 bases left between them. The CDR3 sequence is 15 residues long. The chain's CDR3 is CASSHRQGGTYEQYF. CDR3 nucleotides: TGTGCCAGCAGCCATCGACAGGGAGGCACCTACGAGCAGTACTTC.

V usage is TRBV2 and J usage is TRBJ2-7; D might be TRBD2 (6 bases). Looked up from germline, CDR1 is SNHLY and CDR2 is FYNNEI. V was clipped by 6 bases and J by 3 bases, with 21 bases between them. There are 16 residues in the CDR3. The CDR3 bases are TGTGCCAGCAGCGCCCAAGGCGGGCGGGGCTACTACGAGCAGTACTTC. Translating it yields CASSAQGGRGYYEQYF.

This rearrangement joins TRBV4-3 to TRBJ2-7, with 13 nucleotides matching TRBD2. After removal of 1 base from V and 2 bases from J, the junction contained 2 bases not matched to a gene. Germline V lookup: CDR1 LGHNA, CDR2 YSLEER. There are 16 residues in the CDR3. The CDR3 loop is CASSQGLAGGTYEQYF. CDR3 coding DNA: TGCGCCAGCAGCCAAGGACTAGCGGGGGGAACCTACGAGCAGTACTTC.

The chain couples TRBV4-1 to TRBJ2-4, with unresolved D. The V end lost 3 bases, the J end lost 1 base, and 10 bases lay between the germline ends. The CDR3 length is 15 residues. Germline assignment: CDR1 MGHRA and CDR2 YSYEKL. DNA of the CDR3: TGCGCCAGCAGCCATAGTTCCGCGGCCAAAAACATTCAGTACTTC. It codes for CASSHSSAAKNIQYF.